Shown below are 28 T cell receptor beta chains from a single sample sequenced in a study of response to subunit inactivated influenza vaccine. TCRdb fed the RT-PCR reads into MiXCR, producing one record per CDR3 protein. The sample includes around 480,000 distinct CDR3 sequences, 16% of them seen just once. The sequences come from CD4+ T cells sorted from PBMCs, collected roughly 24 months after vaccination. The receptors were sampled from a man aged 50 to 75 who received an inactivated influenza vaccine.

In DNA form, the CDR3 reads TGTGCCACCAGCAGACCCACAGGGAGCTCCTACAATGAGCAGTTCTTC. Translating it yields CATSRPTGSSYNEQFF. The V and J genes are TRBV15 and TRBJ2-1; D might be TRBD1 (6 bases). This CDR3 contains 16 residues. The V gene's germline CDR1 is LNHNV and CDR2 YYDKDF (reference sequence). V shed 2 bases and J shed 0 bases, with 11 bases lying between them.

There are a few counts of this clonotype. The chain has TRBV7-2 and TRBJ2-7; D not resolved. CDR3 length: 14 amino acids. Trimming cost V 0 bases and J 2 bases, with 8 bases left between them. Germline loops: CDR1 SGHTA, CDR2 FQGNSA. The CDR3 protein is CASSLAWMPYEQYF. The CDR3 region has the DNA TGTGCCAGCAGCTTAGCGTGGATGCCCTACGAGCAGTACTTC.

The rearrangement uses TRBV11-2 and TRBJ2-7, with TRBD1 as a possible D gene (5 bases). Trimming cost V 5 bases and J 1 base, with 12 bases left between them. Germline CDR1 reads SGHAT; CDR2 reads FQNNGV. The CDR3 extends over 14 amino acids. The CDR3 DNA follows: TGTGCCAGCAGCACCCGTCGACAGTCCTACGAGCAGTACTTC. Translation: CASSTRRQSYEQYF.

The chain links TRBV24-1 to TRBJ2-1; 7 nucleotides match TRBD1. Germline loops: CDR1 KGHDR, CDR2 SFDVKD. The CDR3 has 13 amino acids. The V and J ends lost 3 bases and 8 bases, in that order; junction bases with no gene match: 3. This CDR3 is CATSDVDRDEQFF. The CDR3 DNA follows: TGTGCCACCAGTGATGTCGACAGGGATGAGCAGTTCTTC.

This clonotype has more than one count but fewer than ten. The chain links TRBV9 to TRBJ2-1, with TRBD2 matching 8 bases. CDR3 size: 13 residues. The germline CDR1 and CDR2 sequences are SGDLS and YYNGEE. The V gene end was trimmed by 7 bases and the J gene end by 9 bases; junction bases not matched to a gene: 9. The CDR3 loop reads CASAEAGEGEQFF. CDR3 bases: TGTGCCAGCGCAGAAGCGGGAGAAGGTGAGCAGTTCTTC.

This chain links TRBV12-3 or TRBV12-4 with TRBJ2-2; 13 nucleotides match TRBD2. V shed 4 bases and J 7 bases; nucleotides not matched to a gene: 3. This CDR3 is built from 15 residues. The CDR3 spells CASSSWTSGGGELFF. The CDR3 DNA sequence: TGTGCCAGCAGTTCGTGGACTAGCGGGGGCGGGGAGCTGTTTTTT.

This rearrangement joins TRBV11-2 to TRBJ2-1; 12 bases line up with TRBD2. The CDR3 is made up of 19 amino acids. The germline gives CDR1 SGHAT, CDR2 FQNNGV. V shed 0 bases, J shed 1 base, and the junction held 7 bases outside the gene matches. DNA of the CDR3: TGTGCCAGCAGCTTAGATAGTCTAGCGGGGGGGCCTTCCTACAATGAGCAGTTCTTC. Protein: CASSLDSLAGGPSYNEQFF.

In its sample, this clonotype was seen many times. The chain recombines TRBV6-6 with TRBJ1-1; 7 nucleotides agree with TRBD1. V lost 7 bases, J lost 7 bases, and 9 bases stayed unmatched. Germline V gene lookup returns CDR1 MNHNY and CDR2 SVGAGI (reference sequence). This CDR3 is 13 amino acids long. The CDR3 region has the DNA TGTGCCAGCACCTACCCAGGGGGTGGTGAAGCTTTCTTT. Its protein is CASTYPGGGEAFF.

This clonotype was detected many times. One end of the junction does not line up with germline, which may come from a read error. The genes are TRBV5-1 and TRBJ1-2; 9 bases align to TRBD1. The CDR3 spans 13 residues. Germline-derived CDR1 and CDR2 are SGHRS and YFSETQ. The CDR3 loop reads CASSLQGADGYTF. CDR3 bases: TGTGCCAGCAGTTTACAGGGGGCGGACGGCTACACCTTC.

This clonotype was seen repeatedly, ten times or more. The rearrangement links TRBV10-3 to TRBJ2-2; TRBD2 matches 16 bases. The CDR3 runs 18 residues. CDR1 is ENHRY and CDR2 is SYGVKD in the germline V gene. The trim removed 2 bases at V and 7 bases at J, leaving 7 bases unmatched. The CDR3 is CAISEPGLAGGARGELFF. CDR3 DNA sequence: TGTGCCATCAGTGAGCCGGGACTAGCGGGAGGGGCCCGCGGGGAGCTGTTTTTT.

The CDR3 spells CSARIPTNYGYTF. The CDR3 nucleotides are TGCAGTGCTAGGATCCCTACTAACTATGGCTACACCTTC. The chain combines TRBV20-1 with TRBJ1-2; the D is unclear. Germline-derived CDR1 and CDR2 are DFQATT and SNEGSKA (reference sequence). This CDR3 has 13 residues. The V end was cut by 3 bases, the J end by 0 bases, with 8 bases between.

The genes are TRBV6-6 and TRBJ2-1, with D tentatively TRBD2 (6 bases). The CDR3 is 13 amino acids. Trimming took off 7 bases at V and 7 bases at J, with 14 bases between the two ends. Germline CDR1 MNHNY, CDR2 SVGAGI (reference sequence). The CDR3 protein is CASTNGGWNEQFF. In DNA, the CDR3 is TGTGCCAGCACCAACGGGGGATGGAATGAGCAGTTCTTC.

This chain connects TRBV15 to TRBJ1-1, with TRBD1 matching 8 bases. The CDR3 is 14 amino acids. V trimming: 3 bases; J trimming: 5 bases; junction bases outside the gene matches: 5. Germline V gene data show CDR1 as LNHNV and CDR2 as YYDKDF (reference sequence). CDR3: CATSRAQGDTEAFF. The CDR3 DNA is TGTGCCACCAGCAGGGCACAGGGGGATACTGAAGCTTTCTTT. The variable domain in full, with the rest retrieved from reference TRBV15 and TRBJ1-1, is DAMVIQNPRYQVTQFGKPVTLSCSQTLNHNVMYWYQQKSSQAPKLLFHYYDKDFNNEADTPDNFQSRRPNTSFCFLDIRSPGLGDTAMYLCATSRAQGDTEAFFGQGTRLTVV.

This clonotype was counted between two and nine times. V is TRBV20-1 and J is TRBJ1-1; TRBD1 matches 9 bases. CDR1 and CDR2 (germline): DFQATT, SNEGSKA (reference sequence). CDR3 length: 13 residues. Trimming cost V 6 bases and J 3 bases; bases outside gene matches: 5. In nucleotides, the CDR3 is TGCAGTGCCCTACAGGGGGCAGACACTGAAGCTTTCTTT. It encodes CSALQGADTEAFF.

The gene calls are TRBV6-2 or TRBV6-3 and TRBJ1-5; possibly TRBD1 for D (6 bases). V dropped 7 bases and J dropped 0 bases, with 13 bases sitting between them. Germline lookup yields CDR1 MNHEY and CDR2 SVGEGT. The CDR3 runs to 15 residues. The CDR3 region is CASKIRGPSNQPQHF. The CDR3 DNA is TGTGCCAGCAAAATCAGGGGACCTAGCAATCAGCCCCAGCATTTT.

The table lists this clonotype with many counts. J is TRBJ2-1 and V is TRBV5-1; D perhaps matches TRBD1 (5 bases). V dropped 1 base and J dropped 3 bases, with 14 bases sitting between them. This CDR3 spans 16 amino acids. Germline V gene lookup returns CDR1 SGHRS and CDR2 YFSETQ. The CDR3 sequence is CASSLSFGHRYNEQFF. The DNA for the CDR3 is TGCGCCAGCAGCTTGAGCTTCGGACACCGCTACAATGAGCAGTTCTTC.

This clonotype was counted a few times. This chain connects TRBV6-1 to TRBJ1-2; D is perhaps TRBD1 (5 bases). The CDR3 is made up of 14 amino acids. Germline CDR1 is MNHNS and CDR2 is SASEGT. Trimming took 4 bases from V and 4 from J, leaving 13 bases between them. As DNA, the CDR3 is TGTGCCAGCAGTGGGACCGCCCAGGGCTATGGCTACACCTTC. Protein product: CASSGTAQGYGYTF.

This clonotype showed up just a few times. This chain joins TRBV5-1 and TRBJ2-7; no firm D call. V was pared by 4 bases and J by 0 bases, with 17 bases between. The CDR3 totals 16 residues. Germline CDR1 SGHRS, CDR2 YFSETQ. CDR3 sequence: CASSAGLGSYSYEQYF. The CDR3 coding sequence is TGCGCCAGCAGCGCTGGTCTGGGTTCCTACTCCTACGAGCAGTACTTC.

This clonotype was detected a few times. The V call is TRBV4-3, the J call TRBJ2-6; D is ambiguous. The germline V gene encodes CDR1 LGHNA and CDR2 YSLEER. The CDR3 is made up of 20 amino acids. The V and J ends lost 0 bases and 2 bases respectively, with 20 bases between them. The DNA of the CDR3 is TGCGCCAGCAGCCAAGAGGTACCCATGCCTTTTGGGGCTGGGGCCAACGTCCTGACTTTC. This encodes CASSQEVPMPFGAGANVLTF.

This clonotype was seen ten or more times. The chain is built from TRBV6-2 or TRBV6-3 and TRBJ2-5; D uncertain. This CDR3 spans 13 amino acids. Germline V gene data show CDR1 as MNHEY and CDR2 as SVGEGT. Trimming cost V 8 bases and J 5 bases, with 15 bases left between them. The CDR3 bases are TGTGCCAGCGGTGGGATCTGGCTGGAGACCCAGTACTTC. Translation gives CASGGIWLETQYF.

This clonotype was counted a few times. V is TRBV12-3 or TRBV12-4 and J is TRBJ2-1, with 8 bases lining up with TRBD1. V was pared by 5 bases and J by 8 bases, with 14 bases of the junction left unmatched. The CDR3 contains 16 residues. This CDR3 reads CASSLPPGQVHHEQFF. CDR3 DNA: TGTGCCAGCAGTCTTCCTCCGGGACAGGTACACCATGAGCAGTTCTTC.

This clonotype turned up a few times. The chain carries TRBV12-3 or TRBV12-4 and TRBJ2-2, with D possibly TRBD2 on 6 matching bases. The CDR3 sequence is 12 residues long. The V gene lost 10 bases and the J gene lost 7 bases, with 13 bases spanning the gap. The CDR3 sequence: CATRPGDGELFF. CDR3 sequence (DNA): TGTGCCACCCGGCCGGGGGACGGGGAGCTGTTTTTT.

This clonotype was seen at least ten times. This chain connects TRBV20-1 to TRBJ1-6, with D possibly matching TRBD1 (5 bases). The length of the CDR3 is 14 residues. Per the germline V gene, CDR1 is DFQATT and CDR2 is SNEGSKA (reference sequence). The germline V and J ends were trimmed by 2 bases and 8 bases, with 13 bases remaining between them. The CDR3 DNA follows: TGCAGTGCTAGAAGACAGAACAGAGATTCACCCCTCCACTTT. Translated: CSARRQNRDSPLHF.

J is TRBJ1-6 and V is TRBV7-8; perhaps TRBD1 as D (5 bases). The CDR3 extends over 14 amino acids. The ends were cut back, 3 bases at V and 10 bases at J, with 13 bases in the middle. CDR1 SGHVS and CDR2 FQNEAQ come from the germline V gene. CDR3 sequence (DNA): TGTGCCAGCAGCTTGGGGGGTGGGATCTCACCCCTCCACTTT. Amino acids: CASSLGGGISPLHF.

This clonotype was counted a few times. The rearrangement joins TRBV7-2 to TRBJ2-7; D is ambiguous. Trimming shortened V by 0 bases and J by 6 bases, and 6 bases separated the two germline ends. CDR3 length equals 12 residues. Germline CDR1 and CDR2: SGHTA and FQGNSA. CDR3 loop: CASSLAQSEQYF. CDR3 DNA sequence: TGTGCCAGCAGCTTAGCCCAGAGCGAGCAGTACTTC.

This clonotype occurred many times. In nucleotides, the CDR3 is TGCAGTGCTAGAGATTTTAGGGATAATTCACCCCTCCACTTT. It specifies CSARDFRDNSPLHF. This sequence joins TRBV20-1 and TRBJ1-6; D is unclear. The CDR3 is 14 amino acids. The germline gives CDR1 DFQATT, CDR2 SNEGSKA (reference sequence). Trimming pared 0 bases from V and 5 bases from J, leaving 8 bases between.

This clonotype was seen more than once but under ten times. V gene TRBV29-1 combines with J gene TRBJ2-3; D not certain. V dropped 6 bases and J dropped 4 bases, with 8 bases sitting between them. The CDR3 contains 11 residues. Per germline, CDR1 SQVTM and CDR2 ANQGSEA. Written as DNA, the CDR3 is TGCAGCGTCCCACGGTCAGATACGCAGTATTTT. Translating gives CSVPRSDTQYF.

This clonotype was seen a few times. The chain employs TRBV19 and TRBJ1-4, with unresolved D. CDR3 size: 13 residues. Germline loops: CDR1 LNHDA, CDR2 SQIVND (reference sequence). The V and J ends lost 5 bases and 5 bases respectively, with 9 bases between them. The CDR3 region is CASSGKWNEKLFF. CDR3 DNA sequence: TGTGCCAGTAGTGGGAAGTGGAATGAAAAACTGTTTTTT.